This T cell receptor (beta chain) was recovered during a study of T-cell memory formation after mild COVID-19. Overall study results and limits: CM and EM subsets held most contracting CD4+ clones; EMRA held CD8+ ones.

In the case of this clonotype: Antigen unknown.

TCRdb reprocessed the 5' RACE reads with MiXCR, giving one entry per CDR3 protein. Of fewer than 150,000 distinct CDR3 sequences detected, 13% to 15% appear once; the ten largest clones hold under 30%. The clonotype was recovered from an adult woman who had mild COVID-19 (a few samples of this study predate the infection). Cell type and time point are not known. The sample taken for sequencing was PBMCs or a T cell subset sorted from them (not recorded which).

As DNA, the CDR3 is TGTGCCAGAGGTCCAACACACTCCTACGAGCAGTACTTC. Protein: CARGPTHSYEQYF. The chain carries TRBV2 and TRBJ2-7; D is unclear. The CDR3 length is 13 residues. Trimming removed 9 bases from V and 0 bases from J, with 12 bases in between. Germline assignment: CDR1 SNHLY and CDR2 FYNNEI.